This T cell receptor (beta chain) was captured by sequencing in a study of blood T cell repertoires in COVID-19. Across the study: Acute and convalescent COVID-19 samples came from the United States, Italy and Spain.

Trimming stripped 0 bases from V and 5 bases from J, with 11 bases between. Looked up from germline, CDR1 is LNHDA and CDR2 is SQIVND (reference sequence). The CDR3 runs 15 residues. Those enrolled in Seattle joined during active infection and were followed longitudinally afterward. As processed by the authors: Reference gene primer amplification in the assay estimated nucleated cell counts. Produced via immunoSEQ multiplex PCR; TCRdb's table is partial and in-frame only. That table is the source of V, J and clone size, and D and trimming were worked out from the DNA. The data show 100,000 to 150,000 clones, with around 82% seen just once and about a sixth held by the top ten.

The sequencing sample was made of peripheral blood. This sequence was found in a man aged 25-45 years with COVID-19, enrolled during active disease. The J gene is TRBJ1-5, the V gene TRBV19; D may be TRBD1 (6 bases). CDR3 DNA: TGTGCCAGTAGTATAGAGACAGGCCAGTATCAGCCCCAGCATTTT. This gives the protein CASSIETGQYQPQHF.